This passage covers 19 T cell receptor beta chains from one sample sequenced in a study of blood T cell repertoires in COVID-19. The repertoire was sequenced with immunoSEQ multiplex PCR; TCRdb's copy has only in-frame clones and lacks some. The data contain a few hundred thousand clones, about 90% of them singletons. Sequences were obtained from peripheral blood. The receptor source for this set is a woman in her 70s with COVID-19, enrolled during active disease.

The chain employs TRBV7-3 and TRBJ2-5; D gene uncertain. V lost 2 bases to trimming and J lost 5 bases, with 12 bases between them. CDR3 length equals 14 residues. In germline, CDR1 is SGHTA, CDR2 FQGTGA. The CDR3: CASSLFTLEETQYF. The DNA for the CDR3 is TGTGCCAGCAGCTTATTCACGCTAGAGGAGACCCAGTACTTC.

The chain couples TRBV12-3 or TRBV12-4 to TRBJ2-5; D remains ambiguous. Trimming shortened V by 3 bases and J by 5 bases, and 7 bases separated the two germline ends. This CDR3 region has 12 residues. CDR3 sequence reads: CASSFIRETQYF. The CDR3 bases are TGTGCCAGCAGTTTTATTCGGGAGACCCAGTACTTC.

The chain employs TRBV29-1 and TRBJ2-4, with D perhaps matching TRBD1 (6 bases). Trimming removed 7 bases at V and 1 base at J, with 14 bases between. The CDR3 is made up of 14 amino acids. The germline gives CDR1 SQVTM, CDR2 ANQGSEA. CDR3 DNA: TGCAGCGCCCGGGCCCAGGGGGCCAAAAACATTCAGTACTTC. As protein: CSARAQGAKNIQYF. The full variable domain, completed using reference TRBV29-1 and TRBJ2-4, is SAVISQKPSRDICQRGTSLTIQCQVDSQVTMMFWYRQQPGQSLTLIATANQGSEATYESGFVIDKFPISRPNLTFSTLTVSNMSPEDSSIYLCSARAQGAKNIQYFGAGTRLSVL.

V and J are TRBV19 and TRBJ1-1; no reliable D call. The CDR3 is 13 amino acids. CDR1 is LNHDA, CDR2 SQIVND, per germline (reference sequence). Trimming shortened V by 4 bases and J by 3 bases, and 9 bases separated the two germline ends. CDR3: CASSNFAYTEAFF. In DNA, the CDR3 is TGTGCCAGTAGTAACTTTGCCTACACTGAAGCTTTCTTT.

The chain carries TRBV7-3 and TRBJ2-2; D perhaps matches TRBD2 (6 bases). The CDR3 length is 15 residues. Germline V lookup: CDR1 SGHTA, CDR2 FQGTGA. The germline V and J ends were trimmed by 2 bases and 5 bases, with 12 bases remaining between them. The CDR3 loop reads CASSLSRAGTGELFF. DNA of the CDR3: TGTGCCAGCAGCTTATCCCGGGCGGGGACCGGGGAGCTGTTTTTT.

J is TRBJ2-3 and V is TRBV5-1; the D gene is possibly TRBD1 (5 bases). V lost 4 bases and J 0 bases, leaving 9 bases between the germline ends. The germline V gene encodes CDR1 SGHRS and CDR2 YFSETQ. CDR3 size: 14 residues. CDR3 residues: CASSNRPSTDTQYF. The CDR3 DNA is TGCGCCAGCAGCAACAGGCCAAGCACAGATACGCAGTATTTT.

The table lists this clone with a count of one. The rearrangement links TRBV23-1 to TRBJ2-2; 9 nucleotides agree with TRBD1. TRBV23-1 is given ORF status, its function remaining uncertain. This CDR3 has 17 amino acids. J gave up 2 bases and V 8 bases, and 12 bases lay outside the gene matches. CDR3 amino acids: CASGPPDRGVNTGELFF. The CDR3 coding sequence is TGCGCCAGCGGACCCCCGGACAGGGGTGTTAACACCGGGGAGCTGTTTTTT.

The CDR3: CASSSGQSYEQYF. The CDR3 nucleotides read TGTGCCAGCAGCAGCGGACAGTCCTACGAGCAGTACTTC. V is TRBV11-1 and J is TRBJ2-7, with D perhaps TRBD1 (6 bases). V was pared by 5 bases and J by 1 base, with 9 bases between. CDR1 and CDR2 (germline): SGHAT, FQDESV (reference sequence). There are 13 residues in the CDR3.

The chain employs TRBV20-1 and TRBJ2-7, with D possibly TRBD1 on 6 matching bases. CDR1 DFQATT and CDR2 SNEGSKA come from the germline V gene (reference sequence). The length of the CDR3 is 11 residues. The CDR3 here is CAYRDSYEQYF. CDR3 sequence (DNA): TGCGCGTACAGGGACTCCTACGAGCAGTACTTC.

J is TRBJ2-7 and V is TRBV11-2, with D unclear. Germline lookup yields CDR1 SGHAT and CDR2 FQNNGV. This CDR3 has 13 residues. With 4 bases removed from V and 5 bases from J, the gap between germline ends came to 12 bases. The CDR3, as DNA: TGTGCCAGCAGCTCTCTTTTGGCCGACGAGCAGTACTTC. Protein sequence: CASSSLLADEQYF.

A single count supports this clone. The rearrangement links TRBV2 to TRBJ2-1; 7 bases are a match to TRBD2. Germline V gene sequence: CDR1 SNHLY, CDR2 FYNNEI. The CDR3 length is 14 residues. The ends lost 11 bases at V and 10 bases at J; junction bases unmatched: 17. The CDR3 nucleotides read TGTGCCGGACGAGCGGGAACCTCCTACAGGGAGCAGTTCTTC. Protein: CAGRAGTSYREQFF. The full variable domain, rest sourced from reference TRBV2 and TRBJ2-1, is EPEVTQTPSHQVTQMGQEVILRCVPISNHLYFYWYRQILGQKVEFLVSFYNNEISEKSEIFDDQFSVERPDGSNFTLKIRSTKLEDSAMYFCAGRAGTSYREQFFGPGTRLTVL.

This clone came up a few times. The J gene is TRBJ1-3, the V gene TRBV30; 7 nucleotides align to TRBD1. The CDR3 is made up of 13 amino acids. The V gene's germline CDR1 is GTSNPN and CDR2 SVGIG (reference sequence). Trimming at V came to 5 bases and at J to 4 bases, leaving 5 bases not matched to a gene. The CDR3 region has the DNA TGTGCCTGGTCGGGACAGTTAGGAAACACCATATATTTT. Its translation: CAWSGQLGNTIYF.

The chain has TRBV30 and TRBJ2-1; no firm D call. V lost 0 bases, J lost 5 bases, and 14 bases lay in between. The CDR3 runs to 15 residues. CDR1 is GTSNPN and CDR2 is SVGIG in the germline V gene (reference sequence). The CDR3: CAWSVAIGFHNEQFF. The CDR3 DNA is TGTGCCTGGAGTGTGGCCATCGGGTTCCACAATGAGCAGTTCTTC.

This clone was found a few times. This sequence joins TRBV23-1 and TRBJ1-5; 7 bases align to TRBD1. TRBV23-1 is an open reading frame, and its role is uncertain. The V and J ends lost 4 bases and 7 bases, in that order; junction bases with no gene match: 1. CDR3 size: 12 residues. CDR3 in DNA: TGCGCCAGCAGTCCCAGGGGGCAGCCCCAGCATTTT. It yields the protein CASSPRGQPQHF.

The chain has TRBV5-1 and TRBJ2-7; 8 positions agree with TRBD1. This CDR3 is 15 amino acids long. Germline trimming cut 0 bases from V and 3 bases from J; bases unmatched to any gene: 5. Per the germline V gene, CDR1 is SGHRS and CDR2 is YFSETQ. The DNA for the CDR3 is TGCGCCAGCAGCTTGGGCACAGGGGGGTACTACGAGCAGTACTTC. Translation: CASSLGTGGYYEQYF.

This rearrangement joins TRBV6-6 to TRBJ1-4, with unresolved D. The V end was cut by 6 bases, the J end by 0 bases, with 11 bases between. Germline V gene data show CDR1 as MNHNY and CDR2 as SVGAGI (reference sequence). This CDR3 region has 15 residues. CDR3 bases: TGTGCCAGCAGCATCCAGGTCCCAACTAATGAAAAACTGTTTTTT. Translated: CASSIQVPTNEKLFF.

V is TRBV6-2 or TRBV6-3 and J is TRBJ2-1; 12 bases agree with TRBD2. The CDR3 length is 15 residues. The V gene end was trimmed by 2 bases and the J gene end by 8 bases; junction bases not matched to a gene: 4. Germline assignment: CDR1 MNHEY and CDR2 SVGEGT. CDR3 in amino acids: CASSYQRLAGDEQFF. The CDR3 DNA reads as TGTGCCAGCAGTTACCAGCGACTAGCGGGAGATGAGCAGTTCTTC.

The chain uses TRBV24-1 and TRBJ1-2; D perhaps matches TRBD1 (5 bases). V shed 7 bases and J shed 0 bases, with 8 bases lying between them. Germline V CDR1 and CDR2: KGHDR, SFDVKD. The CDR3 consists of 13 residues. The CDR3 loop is CATSQQANYGYTF. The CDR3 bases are TGTGCCACCAGCCAACAGGCTAACTATGGCTACACCTTC.

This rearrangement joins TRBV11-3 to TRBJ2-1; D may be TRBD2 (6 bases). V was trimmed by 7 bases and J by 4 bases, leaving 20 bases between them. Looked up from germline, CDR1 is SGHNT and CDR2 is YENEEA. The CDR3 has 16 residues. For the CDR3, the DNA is TGTGCCAGCACCCCCGGCGGTATGCGGGGTTACAATGAGCAGTTCTTC. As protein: CASTPGGMRGYNEQFF.